The clone carrying this T cell receptor beta chain has at least ten counts. The antigen remains undetermined. Germline CDR1 and CDR2: SGHDN and FVKESK. V lost 5 bases to trimming and J lost 0 bases, with 7 bases between them. The CDR3 runs 13 residues. Amplified TCR beta CDR3 regions derived from RNA transcripts. When the TCR CDR3 underwent first-round RT-PCR, the HTBI primer set was used. TCRdb re-analysed the multiplex PCR reads in MiXCR, keeping a single row per CDR3 protein. This table has a few hundred thousand distinct CDR3 sequences, 35% to 50% appearing once. This record comes from a study of T cells in Graves' hyperthyroidism and ophthalmopathy. Overall study results and limits: Using 13 V-J features, a model discriminated ophthalmopathy from stable hyperthyroidism. Most expanded thyroid clonotypes above 0.001 also appeared in blood.

Clinical symptoms, serum thyroxine and TRAb, thyroid ultrasound and orbital computed tomography together formed the diagnostic basis. The sample taken for sequencing was peripheral blood or thyroid tissue (not recorded which). This sequence joins TRBV14 and TRBJ1-1; no definite D call. This receptor was identified in an adult woman with Graves' disease, either hyperthyroidism or ophthalmopathy (not recorded which). In nucleotides, the CDR3 is TGTGCCAGCAGCAGCCAGCTGAACACTGAAGCTTTCTTT. It codes for CASSSQLNTEAFF.